This entry lists 10 T cell receptor beta chains sequenced from one sample in a study of blood T cell repertoires in COVID-19. Sequenced by immunoSEQ multiplex PCR; TCRdb stores in-frame clones only, minus some. The sample yields 200,000 to 250,000 clones, about 82% seen once. Sample: PBMCs or T cells enriched from blood (not recorded which). All receptors derive from a woman aged 50 to 65 who had recovered from COVID-19.

The chain uses TRBV5-5 and TRBJ2-2; 12 bases line up with TRBD2. Per the germline V gene, CDR1 is SGHKS and CDR2 is YYEKEE (reference sequence). Trimming at V came to 3 bases and at J to 8 bases, leaving 8 bases not matched to a gene. This CDR3 contains 16 residues. In DNA form, the CDR3 reads TGTGCCAGCAGCTACCTAGCGGGGGGGCCGGCAGGGGAGCTGTTTTTT. Its protein product is CASSYLAGGPAGELFF.

The chain carries TRBV2 and TRBJ2-7, with 7 bases that match TRBD1. CDR3 length: 13 amino acids. Unmatched junction bases numbered 5, after V lost 7 bases and J lost 2 bases. CDR1 is SNHLY, CDR2 FYNNEI, per germline. DNA for the CDR3: TGTGCCAGCAAACAAGACAGGGCCTACGAGCAGTACTTC. This codes for CASKQDRAYEQYF.

This chain links TRBV5-4 with TRBJ2-7; TRBD1 aligns across 7 bases. V gave up 3 bases and J gave up 1 base; unmatched junction bases: 1. The CDR3 spans 13 residues. Germline CDR1 reads SGHNT; CDR2 reads YYREEE (reference sequence). This CDR3 reads CASSSGGSYEQYF. CDR3 DNA: TGTGCCAGCAGCTCAGGGGGTTCCTACGAGCAGTACTTC.

The V gene is TRBV29-1, the J gene TRBJ2-1; tentative D call: TRBD1 (6 bases). Germline assignment: CDR1 SQVTM and CDR2 ANQGSEA. The CDR3 runs to 13 residues. V lost 5 bases to trimming and J lost 8 bases, with 16 bases between them. The CDR3 DNA reads TGCAGCGTTCCGACAGGACCTAGCTATGAGCAGTTCTTC. This sequence encodes CSVPTGPSYEQFF.

This chain connects TRBV4-3 to TRBJ2-2; TRBD1 matches 7 bases. The CDR3 totals 16 residues. CDR1 is LGHNA, CDR2 YSLEER, per germline. With V trimmed by 1 base and J by 4 bases, 6 bases remained unmatched. The CDR3 DNA is TGCGCCAGCAGCCAAGCAGACAGGGATAGCACCGGGGAGCTGTTTTTT. Translating gives CASSQADRDSTGELFF.

The rearrangement links TRBV25-1 to TRBJ1-6; 9 positions match TRBD1. With V trimmed by 4 bases and J by 9 bases, 13 bases remained unmatched. The CDR3 contains 17 residues. From germline, CDR1 is MGHDK and CDR2 SYGVNS. The CDR3 protein is CASSALRQGERGSPLHF. In DNA form, the CDR3 reads TGTGCCAGCAGTGCCCTCCGACAGGGGGAAAGAGGTTCACCCCTCCACTTT.

This clone was seen only once. This chain links TRBV11-2 with TRBJ2-3, with TRBD2 identical over 7 bases. The CDR3 runs 17 residues. V lost 4 bases and J lost 2; bases outside the gene matches: 12. In germline, CDR1 is SGHAT, CDR2 FQNNGV. CDR3 nucleotide sequence: TGTGCCAGCAGCTCATCCCCCTGGGACTACTCCACAGATACGCAGTATTTT. It codes for CASSSSPWDYSTDTQYF. Variable domain in full (rest from reference TRBV11-2 and TRBJ2-3): EAGVAQSPRYKIIEKRQSVAFWCNPISGHATLYWYQQILGQGPKLLIQFQNNGVVDDSQLPKDRFSAERLKGVDSTLKIQPAKLEDSAVYLCASSSSPWDYSTDTQYFGPGTRLTVL.

This clone appeared a few times. V usage is TRBV6-5 and J usage is TRBJ1-6; D is undetermined. Germline V gene lookup returns CDR1 MNHEY and CDR2 SVGAGI. CDR3 length equals 15 residues. Trimming took off 0 bases at V and 7 bases at J, with 10 bases between the two ends. CDR3 in amino acids: CASSYSTNMNSPLHF. The DNA of the CDR3 is TGTGCCAGCAGTTACTCTACGAACATGAATTCACCCCTCCACTTT.

The chain uses TRBV2 and TRBJ2-2; 10 positions agree with TRBD2. Per germline, CDR1 SNHLY and CDR2 FYNNEI. The V and J ends lost 5 bases and 0 bases, in that order; junction bases with no gene match: 9. The CDR3 runs 18 residues. CDR3 nucleotide sequence: TGTGCCAGCAGTTGGGTTAGCGGGAGGCGACCGAACACCGGGGAGCTGTTTTTT. Translation gives CASSWVSGRRPNTGELFF.

The chain combines TRBV27 with TRBJ1-1; 7 bases fit TRBD1. Germline V gene data show CDR1 as MNHEY and CDR2 as SMNVEV (reference sequence). V lost 6 bases, J lost 6 bases, and 13 bases stayed unmatched. This CDR3 has 15 amino acids. CDR3 amino acids: CASRGMEGALAEAFF. The CDR3 coding sequence is TGTGCCAGCAGGGGGATGGAGGGGGCTCTGGCTGAAGCTTTCTTT.